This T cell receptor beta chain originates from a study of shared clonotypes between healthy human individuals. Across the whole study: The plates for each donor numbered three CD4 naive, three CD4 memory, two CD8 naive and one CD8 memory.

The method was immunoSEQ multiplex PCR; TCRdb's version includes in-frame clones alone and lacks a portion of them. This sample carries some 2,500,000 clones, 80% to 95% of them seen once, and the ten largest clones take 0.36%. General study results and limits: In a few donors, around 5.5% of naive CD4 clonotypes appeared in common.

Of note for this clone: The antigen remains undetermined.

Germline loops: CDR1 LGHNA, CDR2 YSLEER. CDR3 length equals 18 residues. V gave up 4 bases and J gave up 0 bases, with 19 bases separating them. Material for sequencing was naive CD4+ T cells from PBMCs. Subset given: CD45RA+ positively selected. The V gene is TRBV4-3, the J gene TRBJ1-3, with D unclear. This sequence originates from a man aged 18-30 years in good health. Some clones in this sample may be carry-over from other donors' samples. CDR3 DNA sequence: TGCGCCAGCAGCCCTCAACCCCCACTAAGAAACTCTGGAAACACCATATATTTT. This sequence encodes CASSPQPPLRNSGNTIYF.